These 21 T cell receptor beta chains came from one sample sequenced in a study of cytomegalovirus exposure and HLA in healthy donors. PCR employed 60 Vbeta and 13 Jbeta primers. The repertoire was sequenced with immunoSEQ multiplex PCR; TCRdb's copy has only in-frame clones and lacks some. This sample's clone table lists around 71,000 clones. Sequencing was performed on PBMCs. The receptors here all came from a woman aged 30 to 39 in good health and CMV-seronegative.

J is TRBJ2-7 and V is TRBV27; 12 bases agree with TRBD1. CDR1 MNHEY and CDR2 SMNVEV come from the germline V gene (reference sequence). The CDR3 has 15 residues. V shed 5 bases and J 2 bases; nucleotides not matched to a gene: 4. The CDR3 nucleotides are TGTGCCAGCAGTCAAGGGACAGGGGGCCCCTACGAGCAGTACTTC. Translating it yields CASSQGTGGPYEQYF.

This chain links TRBV4-2 with TRBJ1-1; no definite D call. The ends were cut back, 1 base at V and 5 bases at J, with 11 bases in the middle. CDR1 and CDR2 from the germline V gene are LGHNA and YNFKEQ. CDR3 length: 14 amino acids. The CDR3 coding sequence is TGTGCCAGCAGCCAAGTACCGGGTAGAACTGAAGCTTTCTTT. It specifies CASSQVPGRTEAFF.

This sequence joins TRBV7-3 and TRBJ1-6, with TRBD1 matching 10 bases. The CDR3 runs to 15 residues. CDR1 and CDR2 from the germline V gene are SGHTA and FQGTGA. V trimming: 5 bases; J trimming: 7 bases; junction bases outside the gene matches: 5. Written as DNA, the CDR3 is TGTGCCAGCAGCCTATGGGGACAGGGGAATTCACCCCTCCACTTT. Residues: CASSLWGQGNSPLHF. The full variable domain, with the rest looked up from reference TRBV7-3 and TRBJ1-6, is GAGVSQTPSNKVTEKGKYVELRCDPISGHTALYWYRQSLGQGPEFLIYFQGTGAADDSGLPNDRFFAVRPEGSVSTLKIQRTERGDSAVYLCASSLWGQGNSPLHFGNGTRLTVT.

The chain joins TRBV15 to TRBJ2-5; D perhaps matches TRBD1 (5 bases). The V gene's germline CDR1 is LNHNV and CDR2 YYDKDF (reference sequence). This CDR3 has 14 amino acids. The V and J ends lost 1 base and 5 bases respectively, with 11 bases between them. Written as DNA, the CDR3 is TGTGCCACCAGCAGAGCTGGGGCAGGGGAGACCCAGTACTTC. This gives the protein CATSRAGAGETQYF.

The rearrangement joins TRBV9 to TRBJ2-2; 12 nucleotides agree with TRBD2. CDR1 and CDR2 from the germline V gene are SGDLS and YYNGEE. V lost 4 bases and J lost 3; bases outside the gene matches: 7. CDR3 length: 17 amino acids. The CDR3 region has the DNA TGTGCCAGCAGCATTAGACTAGCGGGAGTGGACACCGGGGAGCTGTTTTTT. It yields the protein CASSIRLAGVDTGELFF.

V is TRBV5-4 and J is TRBJ2-7, with TRBD2 identical over 7 bases. CDR3 length equals 14 residues. CDR1 is SGHNT, CDR2 YYREEE, per germline (reference sequence). V gave up 1 base and J gave up 7 bases; unmatched junction bases: 8. CDR3 coding DNA: TGTGCCAGCAGCTTGACCCAGGGAGCGGGGGAGCAGTACTTC. Translated, it gives CASSLTQGAGEQYF.

The chain combines TRBV4-1 with TRBJ2-5; TRBD1 aligns across 7 bases. The J segment lost 5 bases and the V segment lost 1 base, leaving 7 bases of the junction unmatched. The germline gives CDR1 MGHRA, CDR2 YSYEKL. The CDR3 length is 15 residues. The DNA of the CDR3 is TGCGCCAGCAGCCAAGGACAGGGCTGGACGGAGACCCAGTACTTC. Protein sequence: CASSQGQGWTETQYF.

The chain carries TRBV5-1 and TRBJ2-3; 9 nucleotides agree with TRBD1. CDR3 length equals 16 residues. Looked up from germline, CDR1 is SGHRS and CDR2 is YFSETQ. The trim removed 1 base at V and 4 bases at J, leaving 7 bases unmatched. CDR3 DNA sequence: TGCGCCAGCAGCTTGTGGGGGGACAGGGATGCAGATACGCAGTATTTT. Translating gives CASSLWGDRDADTQYF.

V and J are TRBV30 and TRBJ1-2, with 7 bases fitting TRBD1. Germline CDR1 is GTSNPN and CDR2 is SVGIG (reference sequence). Trimming took 1 base from V and 6 from J; bases not matched to a gene: 2. The CDR3 covers 12 residues. The CDR3 protein is CAWSGQGNGYTF. The DNA of the CDR3 is TGTGCCTGGAGTGGACAGGGTAATGGCTACACCTTC.

The chain employs TRBV5-1 and TRBJ1-2; D may be TRBD1 (5 bases). Deletions cut 0 bases from V and 6 bases from J, with 15 bases between. Per the germline V gene, CDR1 is SGHRS and CDR2 is YFSETQ. This CDR3 contains 15 residues. CDR3 bases: TGCGCCAGCAGCTTGGTTCCCCCTGGGGCAGATGGCTACACCTTC. Translation: CASSLVPPGADGYTF.

This sequence joins TRBV5-6 and TRBJ2-7; 7 bases agree with TRBD1. Germline V gene data show CDR1 as SGHDT and CDR2 as YYEEEE. The CDR3 contains 16 residues. After removal of 2 bases from V and 2 bases from J, the junction contained 10 bases not matched to a gene. The CDR3 here is CASSLYRDRRTYEQYF. CDR3 DNA sequence: TGTGCCAGCAGCTTATACCGGGACAGAAGAACCTACGAGCAGTACTTC.

The chain links TRBV11-2 to TRBJ1-1; maybe TRBD1 (6 bases). V gave up 5 bases and J gave up 8 bases, with 15 bases separating them. Germline CDR1 SGHAT, CDR2 FQNNGV. The CDR3 runs 13 residues. CDR3 loop: CASSKGGVREAFF. The CDR3 nucleotides are TGTGCCAGCAGCAAAGGGGGGGTGAGGGAAGCTTTCTTT.

This chain connects TRBV6-1 to TRBJ2-3, with D maybe TRBD2 (6 bases). Germline V gene data show CDR1 as MNHNS and CDR2 as SASEGT. The germline V and J ends were trimmed by 5 bases and 4 bases, with 13 bases remaining between them. This CDR3 spans 14 amino acids. In DNA, the CDR3 is TGTGCCAGCAGTCCCGGGTTAGCGGCAGATACGCAGTATTTT. It yields the protein CASSPGLAADTQYF.

The chain has TRBV4-2 and TRBJ2-7, with 7 bases that match TRBD1. CDR1 and CDR2 from the germline V gene are LGHNA and YNFKEQ. V shed 4 bases, J shed 2 bases, and the junction held 8 bases outside the gene matches. The CDR3 loop spans 15 amino acids. CDR3 DNA sequence: TGTGCCAGCAGCCCACTGACAGGGAGCGCCTACGAGCAGTACTTC. Residues: CASSPLTGSAYEQYF.

The rearrangement joins TRBV5-1 to TRBJ2-1, with 9 bases that match TRBD2. The CDR3 has 16 amino acids. J was trimmed by 4 bases and V by 2 bases; bases with no gene match: 7. Germline values: CDR1 SGHRS, CDR2 YFSETQ. The CDR3 region is CASSFVSGGRYNEQFF. CDR3 in DNA: TGCGCCAGCAGCTTTGTTAGCGGGGGTAGGTACAATGAGCAGTTCTTC.

The V call is TRBV6-1, the J call TRBJ2-3; the D gene is possibly TRBD2 (6 bases). The length of the CDR3 is 15 residues. Trimming took off 4 bases at V and 2 bases at J, with 13 bases between the two ends. Per germline, CDR1 MNHNS and CDR2 SASEGT. The CDR3 coding sequence is TGTGCCAGCAGTGTAAGTAGCGGCTCCACAGATACGCAGTATTTT. Protein: CASSVSSGSTDTQYF.

Regarding this clone: The junction and the germline gene differ at one end; a read error may be behind it. The chain is built from TRBV4-2 and TRBJ1-2; D unclear. The CDR3 is made up of 11 amino acids. Germline V gene sequence: CDR1 LGHNA, CDR2 YNFKEQ. Here the CDR3 DNA reads TGTGCCAGCAGCCAAGGATGGCAGGCGCTCTTC. Amino acids: CASSQGWQALF.

The chain joins TRBV9 to TRBJ2-7; 9 bases fit TRBD1. In germline, CDR1 is SGDLS, CDR2 YYNGEE. The junction had 10 bases not matched to a gene; V was cut back by 3 bases and J by 3 bases. CDR3 length equals 16 residues. In DNA form, the CDR3 reads TGTGCCAGCAGCGCTACTATCGGGACAGGGCTCTACGAGCAGTACTTC. Protein product: CASSATIGTGLYEQYF.

The V gene is TRBV7-3, the J gene TRBJ1-1; D possibly corresponds to TRBD1 (6 bases). Germline CDR1 is SGHTA and CDR2 is FQGTGA. V dropped 5 bases and J dropped 3 bases, with 10 bases sitting between them. CDR3 size: 13 residues. The CDR3 protein is CASSPYRDTEAFF. The CDR3 region has the DNA TGTGCCAGCAGCCCATACAGGGACACTGAAGCTTTCTTT.

This rearrangement joins TRBV7-8 to TRBJ2-2, with D perhaps matching TRBD1 (6 bases). Germline V lookup: CDR1 SGHVS, CDR2 FQNEAQ. The CDR3 has 15 amino acids. V dropped 1 base and J dropped 1 base, with 7 bases sitting between them. The CDR3 sequence: CASSLGTVNTGELFF. Here the CDR3 DNA reads TGTGCCAGCAGCTTAGGGACAGTGAACACCGGGGAGCTGTTTTTT.

The chain combines TRBV5-1 with TRBJ2-7; tentatively, D is TRBD2 (5 bases). The CDR3 is made up of 14 amino acids. The V gene's germline CDR1 is SGHRS and CDR2 YFSETQ. Trimming took off 4 bases at V and 2 bases at J, with 13 bases between the two ends. Written as DNA, the CDR3 is TGCGCCAGCAGCCGGAGTAGCGTCGCCTACGAGCAGTACTTC. Protein: CASSRSSVAYEQYF.